This is a list of T cell receptor beta chains from one sample in a study of beta chain features in type 1 diabetes. TCRdb's copy holds only in-frame clones and misses some; the assay was immunoSEQ multiplex PCR. The profile shows roughly 290,000 clones, about 15% of them singletons. Sequencing was carried out using naive CD4+ T cells from blood. These receptors were taken from a man in his late teens or twenties with type 1 diabetes. Both conserved end residues are part of each CDR3. The order of the fields is D gene, V gene, J gene, clone size, CDR3 DNA, CDR3 protein. A D gene is named only where the DNA matches it firmly. Clone size is given for some rows only: seen once, a few or many times, or a class if the clone is expanded.

>TRBD1|TRBV30|TRBJ2-1|few
TGTGCCTGGACGCCGGGACAGGCTTACAATGAGCAGTTCTTC
CAWTPGQAYNEQFF
>-|TRBV6-5|TRBJ2-1|few
TGTGCCAGCAGTCCCCCCCTCCGCGATGAGCAGTTCTTC
CASSPPLRDEQFF
>TRBD1|TRBV29-1|TRBJ2-5|-
TGCAGCGTCAGACAGGGAGCGGTAGGGACCCAGTACTTC
CSVRQGAVGTQYF
>-|TRBV30|TRBJ1-3|-
TGTGCCTGGAGTGTACTTGGAAACACCATATATTTT
CAWSVLGNTIYF
>-|TRBV6-5|TRBJ1-1|-
TGTGCCAGCAGGATGACACTCGGGAACACTGAAGCTTTCTTT
CASRMTLGNTEAFF
>-|TRBV13|TRBJ1-5|-
TGTGCCAGCAGCTTAGTAGGGGAGCCCCAGCATTTT
CASSLVGEPQHF
>-|TRBV30|TRBJ2-2|few
TGTGCCTGGACCTACTACACCGGGGAGCTGTTTTTT
CAWTYYTGELFF
>TRBD1|TRBV15|TRBJ2-7|few
TGTGCCACCAGTCCACCGCGGGACAGGGGGGGCCGGGACTTC
CATSPPRDRGGRDF
>-|TRBV28|TRBJ2-7|-
TGTGCCAGCAGTTTCGTCAGCGCCTACGAGCAGTACTTC
CASSFVSAYEQYF
>TRBD2|TRBV7-9|TRBJ2-3|few
TGTGCCAGTGACGGGGGGAGCACAGATACGCAGTATTTT
CASDGGSTDTQYF
>-|TRBV6-6|TRBJ2-1|few
TGTGCCAGCAGCCGCGGGATTCCCTACAATGAGCAGTTCTTC
CASSRGIPYNEQFF
>TRBD1|TRBV7-9|TRBJ2-2|few
TGTGCCAGCAGCACCCGGGACAGGGGAAACACCGGGGAGCTGTTTTTT
CASSTRDRGNTGELFF
>-|TRBV20-1|TRBJ1-2|-
TGCAGTGCTAGAACTACCTATGGCTACACCTTC
CSARTTYGYTF
>-|TRBV7-2|TRBJ2-1|few
TGTGCCAGCAGCTTAGTGGGGGCGACGTATGAGCAGTTCTTC
CASSLVGATYEQFF
>TRBD1|TRBV19|TRBJ2-3|-
TGTGCCTCACAAGGACAGGGTGGGTTCGATACGCAGTATTTT
CASQGQGGFDTQYF
>-|TRBV4-1|TRBJ1-2|-
TGCGCCAGCAGCCAACCTGTGACAGCCAGCTATGGCTACACCTTC
CASSQPVTASYGYTF
>TRBD1|TRBV6-5|TRBJ1-5|-
TGTGCCAGCAGTTACGGGACAGGCAATCAGCCCCAGCATTTT
CASSYGTGNQPQHF
>-|TRBV9|TRBJ2-5|few
TGTGCCAGCAGCCCACAAACAACCATGAACAGGGATGGGGAGACCCAGTACTTC
CASSPQTTMNRDGETQYF
>TRBD1|TRBV18|TRBJ1-5|-
TGTGCCAGCCGGGACAGCCAGAATCAGCCCCAGCATTTT
CASRDSQNQPQHF
>TRBD1|TRBV19|TRBJ2-1|-
TGTGCCAGTAGTCCCCTCGACAGGGGAAGTGGGGGGTCTAAGTTCTTC
CASSPLDRGSGGSKFF
>TRBD2|TRBV29-1|TRBJ2-1|few
TGCAGCGCATTACTAGCGGGTCGCTACAATGAGCAGTTCTTC
CSALLAGRYNEQFF
>TRBD2|TRBV30|TRBJ2-6|-
TGTGCCTGGGGCCTTGGGAGGGCCCCCGGGGCCAACGTCCTGACTTTC
CAWGLGRAPGANVLTF
>TRBD2|TRBV19|TRBJ2-7|-
TGTGCCAGTAGTACTACTAGCGTAGACTACGAGCAGTACTTC
CASSTTSVDYEQYF
>-|TRBV7-2|TRBJ2-6|few
TGTGCCAGCAGCCCCTCAACAGGGTCTGGGGCCAACGTCCTGACTTTC
CASSPSTGSGANVLTF
>-|TRBV10-3|TRBJ2-6|few
TGTGCCATCGCAGGGGACATCTCTGGGGCCAACGTCCTGACTTTC
CAIAGDISGANVLTF
>-|TRBV9|TRBJ2-7|-
TGTGCCAGCAGCGTTGGGGGCGGCCCCAACGAGCAGTACTTC
CASSVGGGPNEQYF
>TRBD2|TRBV4-2|TRBJ2-5|few
TGTGCCAGCAGCCAAGATCACCCTAGCGGGGGGGATAGTGAGACCCAGTACTTC
CASSQDHPSGGDSETQYF
>TRBD1|TRBV5-1|TRBJ2-2|few
TGCGCCAGCAGCTTCCGGGACAGGGGGCAATCGAACACCGGGGAGCTGTTTTTT
CASSFRDRGQSNTGELFF
>-|TRBV9|TRBJ2-7|few
TGTGCCAGCAGCAGAGGGTACGAGCAGTACTTC
CASSRGYEQYF
>-|TRBV29-1|TRBJ1-1|many
TGCAGCGTTGGTTCAGGGGTTAACACTGAAGCTTTCTTT
CSVGSGVNTEAFF
>TRBD1|TRBV30|TRBJ1-2|few
TGTGCCTGGAGGTTCGGCAGGGGGCAATCGGACTATGGCTACACCTTC
CAWRFGRGQSDYGYTF
>-|TRBV9|TRBJ2-5|few
TGTGCCAGCAGCGTGAATTTCCGCGGGAAAGAGACCCAGTACTTC
CASSVNFRGKETQYF
>-|TRBV2|TRBJ1-2|-
TGTGCCAGCACCCCTGAAGGGGTTCTCTATGGCTACACCTTC
CASTPEGVLYGYTF
>-|TRBV5-4|TRBJ2-3|few
TGTGCCAGCAGCTTTAGGGGCGAAGGCACAGATACGCAGTATTTT
CASSFRGEGTDTQYF
>TRBD2|TRBV11-2|TRBJ2-1|few
TGTGCCAGTGCGGGAGGCCCCAGCTCCTACAATGAGCAGTTCTTC
CASAGGPSSYNEQFF
>TRBD1|TRBV7-2|TRBJ2-5|-
TGTGCCAGCAGCCGAGACAGGGTTGAGACCCAGTACTTC
CASSRDRVETQYF
>TRBD1|TRBV19|TRBJ2-1|few
TGTGCCAGTAGTATGGGGGGGGACAGGGGGCGTTGGAATGAGCAGTTCTTC
CASSMGGDRGRWNEQFF
>-|TRBV7-9|TRBJ2-2|few
TGTGCCAGCAGCTTACCTGTGAACACCGGGGAGCTGTTTTTT
CASSLPVNTGELFF
>-|TRBV7-2|TRBJ2-2|-
TGTGCCAGCACCCTCCAGCGGTCCGGGACTCACCTCGGGACCGGGGAGCTGTTTTTT
CASTLQRSGTHLGTGELFF
>-|TRBV2|TRBJ2-4|few
TGTGCCAGCAGTGTCGTAGGGGACATTCAGTACTTC
CASSVVGDIQYF
>TRBD1|TRBV18|TRBJ2-5|-
TGTGCCAGCTCACCCGACAGGGCGGGTGAGACCCAGTACTTC
CASSPDRAGETQYF